Following are 19 T cell receptor beta chains from one sample sequenced in a study of blood T cells in healthy people across ages. Next came a second PCR, run for about 6 to 11 cycles, which used a sample-barcoded 5' primer along with a J-beta primer mix. TCRdb ran MiXCR on the 5' RACE reads and lists one entry per CDR3 protein. This sample has 660,000 or so distinct CDR3 sequences, with 58% found just once. Sequencing used blood. Receptor source: a man between 60 and 75 years old in good health.

The chain recombines TRBV6-6 with TRBJ2-2; D might be TRBD1 or TRBD2, each matching 6 bases. The V gene's germline CDR1 is MNHNY and CDR2 SVGAGI (reference sequence). V was pared by 9 bases and J by 6 bases, with 14 bases between. The CDR3 totals 13 residues. CDR3 loop: CASNYREAGELFF. CDR3 bases: TGTGCCAGTAACTACAGGGAGGCCGGGGAGCTGTTTTTT.

The rearrangement links TRBV24-1 to TRBJ2-3; TRBD2 matches at 12 bases. The trim removed 5 bases at V and 10 bases at J, leaving 6 bases unmatched. Germline lookup yields CDR1 KGHDR and CDR2 SFDVKD. The CDR3 extends over 14 amino acids. The CDR3 spells CATSGTSGADAQYF. DNA of the CDR3: TGTGCCACCAGTGGGACTAGCGGGGCGGATGCGCAGTATTTT.

The CDR3, as DNA: TGTGCCAGCAGCCTACAGGCGATGAACACTGAAGCTTTCTTT. Translated, it gives CASSLQAMNTEAFF. This chain uses TRBV5-5 with TRBJ1-1; maybe TRBD1 (5 bases). Trimming removed 4 bases from V and 0 bases from J, with 10 bases in between. The CDR3 has 14 residues. Germline-derived CDR1 and CDR2 are SGHKS and YYEKEE (reference sequence).

This chain connects TRBV5-4 to TRBJ2-5; TRBD2 agrees at 8 bases. Germline CDR1 SGHNT, CDR2 YYREEE (reference sequence). The CDR3 totals 17 residues. The V segment lost 1 base and the J segment 4 bases; nucleotides outside the gene matches: 12. This chain's CDR3 is CASSLRVLAGGRETQYF. CDR3 coding DNA: TGTGCCAGCAGCTTGCGAGTCCTGGCGGGGGGTAGAGAGACCCAGTACTTC.

This clonotype has more than one count but fewer than ten. V and J are TRBV12-3 or TRBV12-4 and TRBJ2-6; D is ambiguous. V lost 6 bases and J 1 base, leaving 10 bases between the germline ends. The CDR3 is 15 residues long. In DNA, the CDR3 is TGTGCCAGCAGCTTCGCTCCATCTGGGGCCAACGTCCTGACTTTC. It translates to CASSFAPSGANVLTF.

This clonotype was seen only a few times. V usage is TRBV5-1 and J usage is TRBJ2-3; the D is unclear. Trimming stripped 0 bases from V and 3 bases from J, with 11 bases between. The CDR3 is 15 amino acids. The V gene's germline CDR1 is SGHRS and CDR2 YFSETQ. The CDR3 DNA sequence: TGCGCCAGCAGCTTGGAGGCCAGAAAAACAGATACGCAGTATTTT. Translated, it gives CASSLEARKTDTQYF.

The V call is TRBV10-3, the J call TRBJ2-7, with 7 bases lining up with TRBD2. The CDR3 has 16 residues. V shed 0 bases, J shed 7 bases, and the junction held 12 bases outside the gene matches. The germline V gene has CDR1 ENHRY and CDR2 SYGVKD. CDR3 sequence (DNA): TGTGCCATCAGTGAGTCTAGCGGGTCCTCCCGTGGGGAGCAGTACTTC. Amino acid sequence: CAISESSGSSRGEQYF.

The V gene is TRBV2, the J gene TRBJ2-3; 9 nucleotides line up with TRBD1. The CDR3 spans 15 residues. Germline-derived CDR1 and CDR2 are SNHLY and FYNNEI. The J segment lost 0 bases and the V segment lost 6 bases, leaving 4 bases of the junction unmatched. The CDR3 protein is CASRDRGLSTDTQYF. In DNA form, the CDR3 reads TGTGCCAGCAGGGACAGGGGACTAAGCACAGATACGCAGTATTTT.

CDR3 sequence (DNA): TGCGCCAGCAGCCAAGGGGTTGGAACCTACGAGCAGTACTTC. This encodes CASSQGVGTYEQYF. The chain combines TRBV4-1 with TRBJ2-7; D unresolved. Trimming removed 1 base at V and 2 bases at J, with 9 bases between. There are 14 residues in the CDR3. The germline V gene encodes CDR1 MGHRA and CDR2 YSYEKL.

This clonotype appeared a single time. The J gene is TRBJ2-1, the V gene TRBV18; D may correspond to TRBD1 or TRBD2 (5 bases each). Germline assignment: CDR1 KGHSH and CDR2 LQKENI. This CDR3 contains 15 residues. V lost 4 bases and J lost 6, with 16 bases in between. The CDR3 sequence is CASSRDPLMINEQFF. CDR3 bases: TGTGCCAGCTCACGGGACCCCCTTATGATCAATGAGCAGTTCTTC. Based on the CDR3 plus reference TRBV18 and TRBJ2-1, the full variable domain is NAGVMQNPRHLVRRRGQEARLRCSPMKGHSHVYWYRQLPEEGLKFMVYLQKENIIDESGMPKERFSAEFPKEGPSILRIQQVVRGDSAAYFCASSRDPLMINEQFFGPGTRLTVL.

This clonotype has only a few counts. The chain couples TRBV4-1 to TRBJ2-3, with TRBD1 as a possible D gene (6 bases). Germline-derived CDR1 and CDR2 are MGHRA and YSYEKL. V gave up 0 bases and J gave up 3 bases, with 16 bases separating them. This CDR3 spans 17 amino acids. CDR3 residues: CASSQDLRAGDTDTQYF. CDR3 sequence (DNA): TGCGCCAGCAGCCAAGATCTGAGGGCAGGGGATACAGATACGCAGTATTTT.

The chain employs TRBV2 and TRBJ2-5; the D is unclear. V gave up 7 bases and J gave up 0 bases, with 9 bases separating them. The CDR3 covers 13 residues. Germline-derived CDR1 and CDR2 are SNHLY and FYNNEI. The CDR3 nucleotides are TGTGCCAGCAAGCTGGGGAACCAAGAGACCCAGTACTTC. This gives the protein CASKLGNQETQYF. Complete variable domain (other parts from reference TRBV2 and TRBJ2-5): EPEVTQTPSHQVTQMGQEVILRCVPISNHLYFYWYRQILGQKVEFLVSFYNNEISEKSEIFDDQFSVERPDGSNFTLKIRSTKLEDSAMYFCASKLGNQETQYFGPGTRLLVL.

The rearrangement joins TRBV6-5 to TRBJ2-2; 7 nucleotides agree with TRBD2. Germline V gives CDR1 MNHEY, CDR2 SVGAGI. With 10 bases clipped from V and 4 bases from J, the junction kept 12 bases outside the gene matches. The CDR3 consists of 15 residues. The CDR3 here is CATWKSGAGTGELFF. The CDR3 DNA sequence: TGTGCCACCTGGAAAAGCGGGGCGGGCACCGGGGAGCTGTTTTTT.

The chain couples TRBV15 to TRBJ2-7; D not certain. This CDR3 spans 15 amino acids. Per the germline V gene, CDR1 is LNHNV and CDR2 is YYDKDF (reference sequence). V was trimmed by 0 bases and J by 1 base, leaving 10 bases between them. The CDR3, as DNA: TGTGCCACCAGCAGAGATTTGGCCCGTTCCTACGAGCAGTACTTC. This codes for CATSRDLARSYEQYF.

The chain links TRBV9 to TRBJ2-1; 12 nucleotides line up with TRBD1. Germline lookup yields CDR1 SGDLS and CDR2 YYNGEE. V shed 1 base and J 6 bases; nucleotides not matched to a gene: 2. The CDR3 contains 15 residues. CDR3 sequence reads: CASSVSGQGANEQFF. The CDR3 DNA follows: TGTGCCAGCAGCGTATCGGGACAGGGGGCCAATGAGCAGTTCTTC.

The chain couples TRBV5-1 to TRBJ2-3; D is unclear. The CDR3 covers 16 residues. The V and J ends lost 3 bases and 2 bases respectively, with 16 bases between them. Germline V gene lookup returns CDR1 SGHRS and CDR2 YFSETQ. CDR3 in DNA: TGCGCCAGCAGCTCCCCGGGCCAACCCGACACAGATACGCAGTATTTT. This sequence encodes CASSSPGQPDTDTQYF.

CDR3 nucleotides: TGTGCCAGCAGCCAAGGGGCGGCCAGGGTAGACTCACCCCTCCACTTT. As protein: CASSQGAARVDSPLHF. This chain connects TRBV3-1 to TRBJ1-6; weak D call: TRBD1 (5 bases). Per the germline V gene, CDR1 is LGHDT and CDR2 is YNNKEL (reference sequence). This CDR3 contains 16 residues. V dropped 1 base and J dropped 10 bases, with 17 bases sitting between them.

This clonotype came up a few times. The chain employs TRBV5-1 and TRBJ1-1, with D possibly matching TRBD1 (5 bases). Germline CDR1 and CDR2: SGHRS and YFSETQ. V lost 5 bases to trimming and J lost 4 bases, with 18 bases between them. The CDR3 loop spans 15 amino acids. This chain's CDR3 is CASRVSVGPGTEAFF. The DNA of the CDR3 is TGCGCCAGCAGAGTAAGCGTGGGACCGGGCACTGAAGCTTTCTTT.

J is TRBJ2-7 and V is TRBV4-2, with 7 bases identical to TRBD1. CDR1 is LGHNA, CDR2 YNFKEQ, per germline. The V gene end was trimmed by 4 bases and the J gene end by 1 base; junction bases not matched to a gene: 10. The CDR3 loop spans 16 amino acids. CDR3 nucleotide sequence: TGTGCCAGCAGCCCCAATACTGGGGACAGTTCCTACGAGCAGTACTTC. Translation gives CASSPNTGDSSYEQYF.